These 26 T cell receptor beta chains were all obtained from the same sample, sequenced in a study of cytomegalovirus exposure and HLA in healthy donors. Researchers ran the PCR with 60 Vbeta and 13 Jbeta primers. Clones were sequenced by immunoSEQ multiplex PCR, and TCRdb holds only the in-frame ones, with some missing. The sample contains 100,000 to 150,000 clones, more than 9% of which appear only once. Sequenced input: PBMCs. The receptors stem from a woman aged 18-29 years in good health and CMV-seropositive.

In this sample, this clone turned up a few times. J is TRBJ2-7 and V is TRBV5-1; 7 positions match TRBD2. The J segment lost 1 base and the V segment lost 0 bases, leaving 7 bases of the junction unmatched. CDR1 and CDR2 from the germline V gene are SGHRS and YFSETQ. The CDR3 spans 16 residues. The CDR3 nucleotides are TGCGCCAGCAGCTTGGGATTGCGGGAGAAGTCCTACGAGCAGTACTTC. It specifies CASSLGLREKSYEQYF.

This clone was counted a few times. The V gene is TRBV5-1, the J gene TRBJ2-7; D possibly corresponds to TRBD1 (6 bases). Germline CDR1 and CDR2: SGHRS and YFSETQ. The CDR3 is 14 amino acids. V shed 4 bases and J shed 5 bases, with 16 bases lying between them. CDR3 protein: CASSSTGPYNEQYF. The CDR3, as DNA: TGCGCCAGCAGCAGTACAGGGCCCTACAACGAGCAGTACTTC.

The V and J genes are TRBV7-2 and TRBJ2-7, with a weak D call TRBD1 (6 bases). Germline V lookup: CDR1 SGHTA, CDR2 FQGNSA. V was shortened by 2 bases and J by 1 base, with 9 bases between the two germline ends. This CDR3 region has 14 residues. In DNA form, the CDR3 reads TGTGCCAGCAGCTTACACAGGGATTCCTACGAGCAGTACTTC. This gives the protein CASSLHRDSYEQYF.

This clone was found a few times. CDR3: CASSGQGAGQPQHF. The CDR3 nucleotides are TGTGCCAGCAGTGGGCAGGGGGCAGGACAGCCCCAGCATTTT. The chain has TRBV6-1 and TRBJ1-5; 8 bases agree with TRBD1. The CDR3 is made up of 14 amino acids. Germline values: CDR1 MNHNS, CDR2 SASEGT. V gave up 4 bases and J gave up 7 bases; unmatched junction bases: 6.

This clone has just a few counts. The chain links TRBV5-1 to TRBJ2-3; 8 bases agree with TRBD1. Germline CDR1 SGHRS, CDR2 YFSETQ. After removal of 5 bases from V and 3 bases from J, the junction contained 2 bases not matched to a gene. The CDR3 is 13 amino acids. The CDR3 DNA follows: TGCGCCAGCAGGCACAGGGGGACAGATACGCAGTATTTT. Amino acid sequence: CASRHRGTDTQYF. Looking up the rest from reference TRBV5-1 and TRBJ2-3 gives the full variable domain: KAGVTQTPRYLIKTRGQQVTLSCSPISGHRSVSWYQQTPGQGLQFLFEYFSETQRNKGNFPGRFSGRQFSNSRSEMNVSTLELGDSALYLCASRHRGTDTQYFGPGTRLTVL.

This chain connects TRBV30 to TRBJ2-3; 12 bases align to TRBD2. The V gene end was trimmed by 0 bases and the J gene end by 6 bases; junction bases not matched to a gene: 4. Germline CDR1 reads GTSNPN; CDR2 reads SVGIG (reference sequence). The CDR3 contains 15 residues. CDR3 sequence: CAWSVLGLAGDTQYF. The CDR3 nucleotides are TGTGCCTGGAGTGTACTCGGACTAGCGGGGGATACGCAGTATTTT.

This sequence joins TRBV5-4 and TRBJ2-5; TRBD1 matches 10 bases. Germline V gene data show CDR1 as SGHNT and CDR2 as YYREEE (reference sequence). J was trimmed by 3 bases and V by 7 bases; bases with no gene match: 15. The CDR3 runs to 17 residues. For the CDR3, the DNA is TGTGCCAGCGGACATCCGAACACCGGGACAGGGGAAGAGACCCAGTACTTC. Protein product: CASGHPNTGTGEETQYF.

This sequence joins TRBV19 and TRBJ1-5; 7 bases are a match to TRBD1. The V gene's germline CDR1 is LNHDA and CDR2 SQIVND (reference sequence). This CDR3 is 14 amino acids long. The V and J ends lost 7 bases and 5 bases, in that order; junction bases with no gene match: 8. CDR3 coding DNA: TGTGCCAGTAAGACAGGGCCTATCGATCAGCCCCAGCATTTT. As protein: CASKTGPIDQPQHF.

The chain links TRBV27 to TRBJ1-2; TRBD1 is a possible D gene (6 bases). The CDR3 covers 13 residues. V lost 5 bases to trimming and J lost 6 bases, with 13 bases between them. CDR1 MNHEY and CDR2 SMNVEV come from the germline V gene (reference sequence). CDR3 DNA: TGTGCCAGCAGTCCAGGGGTGATGGATGGCTACACCTTC. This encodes CASSPGVMDGYTF.

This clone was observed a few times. The CDR3 DNA reads TGTGCCAGTGGGAGAAGTAGCTCTGGGGCCAACGTCCTGACTTTC. Its protein is CASGRSSSGANVLTF. V usage is TRBV2 and J usage is TRBJ2-6; D possibly corresponds to TRBD2 (5 bases). This CDR3 has 15 amino acids. V was trimmed by 9 bases and J by 0 bases, leaving 12 bases between them. Per germline, CDR1 SNHLY and CDR2 FYNNEI.

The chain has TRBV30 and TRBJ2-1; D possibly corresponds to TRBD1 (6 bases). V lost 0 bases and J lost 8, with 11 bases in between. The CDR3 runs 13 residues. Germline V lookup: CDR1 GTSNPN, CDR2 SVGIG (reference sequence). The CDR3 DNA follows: TGTGCCTGGAGTGTAAACAGGGTCGATGAGCAGTTCTTC. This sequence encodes CAWSVNRVDEQFF.

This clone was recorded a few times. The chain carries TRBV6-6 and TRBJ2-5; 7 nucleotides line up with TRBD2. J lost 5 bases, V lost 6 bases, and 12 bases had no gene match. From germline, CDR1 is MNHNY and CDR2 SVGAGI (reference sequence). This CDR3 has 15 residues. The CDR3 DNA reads TGTGCCAGCAGCCCCTCAGCGGGAAGAGGGGAGACCCAGTACTTC. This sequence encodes CASSPSAGRGETQYF.

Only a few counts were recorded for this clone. As DNA, the CDR3 is TGCAGCGTGCGGACTCTTAGCTCCTACGAGCAGTACTTC. This encodes CSVRTLSSYEQYF. The chain couples TRBV29-1 to TRBJ2-7, with D possibly TRBD2 on 5 matching bases. V lost 6 bases, J lost 0 bases, and 12 bases lay in between. The CDR3 totals 13 residues. Germline V gene data show CDR1 as SQVTM and CDR2 as ANQGSEA.

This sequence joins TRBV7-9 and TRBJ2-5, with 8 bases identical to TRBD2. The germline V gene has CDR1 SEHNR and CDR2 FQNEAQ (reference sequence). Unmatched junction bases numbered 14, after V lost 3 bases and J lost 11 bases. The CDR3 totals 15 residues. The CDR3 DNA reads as TGTGCCAGCAGCTTGGGTCCCGGGAGGGCCCTTGAGCAGTACTTC. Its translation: CASSLGPGRALEQYF.

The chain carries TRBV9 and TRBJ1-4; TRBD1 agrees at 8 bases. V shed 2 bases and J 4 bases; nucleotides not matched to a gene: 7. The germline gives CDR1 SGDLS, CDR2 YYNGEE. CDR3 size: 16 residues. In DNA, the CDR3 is TGTGCCAGCAGCGTCCAGGGGGCAGGGATTAATGAAAAACTGTTTTTT. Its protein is CASSVQGAGINEKLFF. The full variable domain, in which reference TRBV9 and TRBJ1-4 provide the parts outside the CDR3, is DSGVTQTPKHLITATGQRVTLRCSPRSGDLSVYWYQQSLDQGLQFLIQYYNGEERAKGNILERFSAQQFPDLHSELNLSSLELGDSALYFCASSVQGAGINEKLFFGSGTQLSVL.

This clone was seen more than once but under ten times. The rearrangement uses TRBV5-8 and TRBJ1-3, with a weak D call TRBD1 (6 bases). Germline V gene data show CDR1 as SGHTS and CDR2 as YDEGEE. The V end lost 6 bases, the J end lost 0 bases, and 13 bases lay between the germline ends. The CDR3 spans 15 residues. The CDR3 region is CASTQWGLSGNTIYF. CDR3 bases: TGTGCCAGCACCCAGTGGGGGCTCTCTGGAAACACCATATATTTT.

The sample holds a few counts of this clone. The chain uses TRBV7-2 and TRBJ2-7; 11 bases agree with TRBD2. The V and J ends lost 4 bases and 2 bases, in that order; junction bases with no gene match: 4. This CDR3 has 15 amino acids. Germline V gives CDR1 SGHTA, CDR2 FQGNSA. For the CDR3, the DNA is TGTGCCAGCAGCTCCCTGACTAGCGGGGCCTACGAGCAGTACTTC. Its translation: CASSSLTSGAYEQYF. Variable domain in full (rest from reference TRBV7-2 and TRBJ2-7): GAGVSQSPSNKVTEKGKDVELRCDPISGHTALYWYRQSLGQGLEFLIYFQGNSAPDKSGLPSDRFSAERTGGSVSTLTIQRTQQEDSAVYLCASSSLTSGAYEQYFGPGTRLTVT.

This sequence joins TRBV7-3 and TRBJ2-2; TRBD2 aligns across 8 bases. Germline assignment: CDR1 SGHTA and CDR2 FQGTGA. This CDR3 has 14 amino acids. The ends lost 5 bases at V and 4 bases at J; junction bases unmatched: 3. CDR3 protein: CASSASGGTGELFF. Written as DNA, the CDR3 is TGTGCCAGCAGCGCGAGCGGGGGCACCGGGGAGCTGTTTTTT.

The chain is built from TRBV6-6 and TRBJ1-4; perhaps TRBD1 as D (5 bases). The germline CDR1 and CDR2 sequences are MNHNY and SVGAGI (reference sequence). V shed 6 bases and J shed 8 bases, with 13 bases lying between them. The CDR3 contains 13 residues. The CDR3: CASRGGPGEKLFF. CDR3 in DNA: TGTGCCAGCAGGGGGGGTCCCGGCGAAAAACTGTTTTTT.

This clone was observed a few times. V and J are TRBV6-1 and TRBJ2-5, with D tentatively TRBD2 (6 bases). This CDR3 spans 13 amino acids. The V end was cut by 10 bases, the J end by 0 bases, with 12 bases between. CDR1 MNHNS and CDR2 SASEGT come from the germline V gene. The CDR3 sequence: CATLAEYQETQYF. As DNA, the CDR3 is TGTGCCACTTTAGCGGAGTACCAAGAGACCCAGTACTTC.

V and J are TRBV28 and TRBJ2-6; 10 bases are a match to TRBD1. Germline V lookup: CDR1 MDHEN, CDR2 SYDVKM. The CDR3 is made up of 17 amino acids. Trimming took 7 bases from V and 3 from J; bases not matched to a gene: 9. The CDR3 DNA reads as TGTGCCAGCAAAACAACCGGGACAGGGGATGGGGCCAACGTCCTGACTTTC. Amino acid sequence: CASKTTGTGDGANVLTF.

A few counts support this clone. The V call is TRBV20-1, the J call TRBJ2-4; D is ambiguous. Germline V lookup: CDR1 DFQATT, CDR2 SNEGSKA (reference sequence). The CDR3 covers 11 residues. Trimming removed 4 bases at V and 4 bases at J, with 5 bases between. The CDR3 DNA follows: TGCAGTGCTACCCCTAAAAACATTCAGTACTTC. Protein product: CSATPKNIQYF.

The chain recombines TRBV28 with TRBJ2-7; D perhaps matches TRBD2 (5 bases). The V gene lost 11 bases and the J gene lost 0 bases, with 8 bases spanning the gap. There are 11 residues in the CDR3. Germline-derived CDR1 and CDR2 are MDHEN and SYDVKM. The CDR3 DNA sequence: TGTGCCTCGGGGAGCTCCTACGAGCAGTACTTC. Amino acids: CASGSSYEQYF. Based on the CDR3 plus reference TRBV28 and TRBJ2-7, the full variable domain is DVKVTQSSRYLVKRTGEKVFLECVQDMDHENMFWYRQDPGLGLRLIYFSYDVKMKEKGDIPEGYSVSREKKERFSLILESASTNQTSMYLCASGSSYEQYFGPGTRLTVT.

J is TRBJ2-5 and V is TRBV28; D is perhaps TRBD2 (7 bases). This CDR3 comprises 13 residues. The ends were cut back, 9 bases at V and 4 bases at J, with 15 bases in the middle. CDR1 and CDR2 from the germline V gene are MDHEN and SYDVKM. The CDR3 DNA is TGTGCCAGTGGGGGGGCGGGCCGAGAGACCCAGTACTTC. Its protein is CASGGAGRETQYF.

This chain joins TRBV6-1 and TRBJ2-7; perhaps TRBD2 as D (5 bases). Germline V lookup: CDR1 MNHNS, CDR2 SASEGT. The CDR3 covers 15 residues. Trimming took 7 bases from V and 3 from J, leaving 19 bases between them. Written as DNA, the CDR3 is TGTGCCAGCATCGAAAGCCCGGGGAGCAACTACGAGCAGTACTTC. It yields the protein CASIESPGSNYEQYF.

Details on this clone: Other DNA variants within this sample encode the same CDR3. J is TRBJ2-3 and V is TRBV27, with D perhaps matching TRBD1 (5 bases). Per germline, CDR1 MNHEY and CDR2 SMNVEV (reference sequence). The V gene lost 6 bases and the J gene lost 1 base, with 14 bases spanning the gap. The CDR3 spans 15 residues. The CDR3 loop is CASSFRGGGTDTQYF. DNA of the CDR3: TGTGCCAGCAGCTTTAGGGGTGGGGGCACAGATACGCAGTATTTT.